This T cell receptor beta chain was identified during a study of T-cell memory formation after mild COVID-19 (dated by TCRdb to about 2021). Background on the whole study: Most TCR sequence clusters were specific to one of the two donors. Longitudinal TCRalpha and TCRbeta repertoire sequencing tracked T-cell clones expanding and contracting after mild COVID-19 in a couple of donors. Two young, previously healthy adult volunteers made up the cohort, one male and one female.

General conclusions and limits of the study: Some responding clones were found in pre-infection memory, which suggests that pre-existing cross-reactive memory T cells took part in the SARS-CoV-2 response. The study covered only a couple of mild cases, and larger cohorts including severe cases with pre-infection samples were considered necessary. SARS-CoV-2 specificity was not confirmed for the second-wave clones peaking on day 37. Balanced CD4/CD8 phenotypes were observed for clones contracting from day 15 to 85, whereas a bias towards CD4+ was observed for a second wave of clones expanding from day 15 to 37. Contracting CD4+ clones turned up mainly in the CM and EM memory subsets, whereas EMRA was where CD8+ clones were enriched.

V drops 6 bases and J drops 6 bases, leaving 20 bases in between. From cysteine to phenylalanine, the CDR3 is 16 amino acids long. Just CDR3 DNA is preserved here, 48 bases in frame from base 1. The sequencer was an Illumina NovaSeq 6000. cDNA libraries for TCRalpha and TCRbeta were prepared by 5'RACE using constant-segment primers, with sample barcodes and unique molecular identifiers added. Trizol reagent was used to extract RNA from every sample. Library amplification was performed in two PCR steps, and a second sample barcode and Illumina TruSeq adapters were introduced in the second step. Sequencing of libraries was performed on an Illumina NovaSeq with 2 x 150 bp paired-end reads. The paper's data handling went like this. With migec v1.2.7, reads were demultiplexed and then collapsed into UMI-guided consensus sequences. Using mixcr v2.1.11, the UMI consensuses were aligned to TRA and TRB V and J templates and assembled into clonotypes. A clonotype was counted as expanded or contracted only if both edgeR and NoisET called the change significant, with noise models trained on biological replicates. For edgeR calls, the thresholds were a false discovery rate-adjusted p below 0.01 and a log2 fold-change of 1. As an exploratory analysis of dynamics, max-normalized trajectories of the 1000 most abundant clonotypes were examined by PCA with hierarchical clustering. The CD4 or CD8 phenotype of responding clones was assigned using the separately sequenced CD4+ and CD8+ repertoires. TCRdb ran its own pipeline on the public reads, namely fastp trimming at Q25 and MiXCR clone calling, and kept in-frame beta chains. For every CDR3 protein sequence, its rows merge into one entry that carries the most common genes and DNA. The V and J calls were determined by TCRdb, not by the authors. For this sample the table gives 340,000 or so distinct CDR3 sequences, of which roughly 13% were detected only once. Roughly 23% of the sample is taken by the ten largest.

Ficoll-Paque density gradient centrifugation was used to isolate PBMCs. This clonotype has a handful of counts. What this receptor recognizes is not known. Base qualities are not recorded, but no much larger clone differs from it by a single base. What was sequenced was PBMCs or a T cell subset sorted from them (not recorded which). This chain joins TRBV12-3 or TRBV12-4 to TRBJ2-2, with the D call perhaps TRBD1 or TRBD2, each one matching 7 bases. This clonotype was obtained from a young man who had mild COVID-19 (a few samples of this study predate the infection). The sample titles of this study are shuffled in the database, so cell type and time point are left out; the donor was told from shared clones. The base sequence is TGTGCCAGCAGCGCCAGCGGGACAGCTAAGGCCGGGGAGCTGTTTTTT. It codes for CASSASGTAKAGELFF.